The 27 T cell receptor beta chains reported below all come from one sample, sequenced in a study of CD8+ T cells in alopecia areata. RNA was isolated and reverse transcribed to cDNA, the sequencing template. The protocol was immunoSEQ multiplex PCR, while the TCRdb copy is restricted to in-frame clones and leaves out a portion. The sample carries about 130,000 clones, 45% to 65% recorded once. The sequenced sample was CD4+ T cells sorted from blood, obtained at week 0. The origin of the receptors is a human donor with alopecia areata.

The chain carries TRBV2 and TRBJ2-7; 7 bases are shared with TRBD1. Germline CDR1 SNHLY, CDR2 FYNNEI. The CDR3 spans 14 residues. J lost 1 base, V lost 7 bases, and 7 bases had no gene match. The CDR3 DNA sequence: TGTGCCAGCATGCTGAGGGACAGTTCCTACGAGCAGTACTTC. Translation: CASMLRDSSYEQYF.

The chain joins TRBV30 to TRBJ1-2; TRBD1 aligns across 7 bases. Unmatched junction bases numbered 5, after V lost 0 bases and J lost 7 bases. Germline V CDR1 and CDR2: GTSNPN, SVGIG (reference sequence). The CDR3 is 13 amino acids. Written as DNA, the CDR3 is TGTGCCTGGAGTGTACAGGGGACGACTGGCTACACCTTC. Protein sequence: CAWSVQGTTGYTF.

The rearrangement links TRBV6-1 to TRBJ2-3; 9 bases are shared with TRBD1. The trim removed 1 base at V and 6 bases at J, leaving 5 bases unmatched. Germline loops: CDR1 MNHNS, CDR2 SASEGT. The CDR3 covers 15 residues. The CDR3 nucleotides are TGTGCCAGCAGTGAAGGGGGACAGGGTTTTGATACGCAGTATTTT. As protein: CASSEGGQGFDTQYF.

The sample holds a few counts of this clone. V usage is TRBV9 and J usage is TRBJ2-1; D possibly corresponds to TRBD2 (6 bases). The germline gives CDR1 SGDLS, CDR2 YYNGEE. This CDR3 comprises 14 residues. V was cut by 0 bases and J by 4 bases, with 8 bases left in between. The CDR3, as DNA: TGTGCCAGCAGCGTAGCCGGGAGTTACAATGAGCAGTTCTTC. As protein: CASSVAGSYNEQFF.

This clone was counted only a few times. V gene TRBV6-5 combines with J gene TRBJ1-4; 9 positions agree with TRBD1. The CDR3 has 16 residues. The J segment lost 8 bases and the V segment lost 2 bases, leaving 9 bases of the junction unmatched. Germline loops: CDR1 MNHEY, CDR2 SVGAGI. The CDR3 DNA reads TGTGCCAGCAGTTACCTCGGGACAGGGATGGAGGAAAAACTGTTTTTT. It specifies CASSYLGTGMEEKLFF.

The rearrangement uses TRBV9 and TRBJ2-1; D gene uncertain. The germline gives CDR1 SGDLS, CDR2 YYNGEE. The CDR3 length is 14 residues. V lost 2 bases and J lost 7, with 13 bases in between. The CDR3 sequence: CASSVKRKLNEQFF. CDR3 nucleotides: TGTGCCAGCAGCGTCAAACGGAAACTTAATGAGCAGTTCTTC.

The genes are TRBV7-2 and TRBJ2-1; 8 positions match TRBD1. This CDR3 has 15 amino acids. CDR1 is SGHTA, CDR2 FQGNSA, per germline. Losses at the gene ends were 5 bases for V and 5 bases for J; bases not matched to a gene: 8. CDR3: CASSRKGQGDNEQFF. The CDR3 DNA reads TGTGCCAGCAGCCGAAAAGGACAGGGTGACAATGAGCAGTTCTTC.

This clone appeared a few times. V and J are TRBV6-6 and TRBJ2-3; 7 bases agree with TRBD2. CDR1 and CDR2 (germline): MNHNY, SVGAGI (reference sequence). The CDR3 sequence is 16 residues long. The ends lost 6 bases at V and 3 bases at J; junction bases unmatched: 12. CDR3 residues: CASREVAGAGTDTQYF. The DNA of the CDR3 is TGTGCCAGCAGAGAGGTCGCGGGAGCGGGGACAGATACGCAGTATTTT.

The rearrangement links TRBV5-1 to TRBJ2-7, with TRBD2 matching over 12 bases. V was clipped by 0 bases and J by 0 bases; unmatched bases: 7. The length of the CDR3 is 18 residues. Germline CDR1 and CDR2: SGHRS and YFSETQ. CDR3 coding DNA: TGCGCCAGCAGCTTGGTAGCTAGCGGGGGGGCAAGCTCCTACGAGCAGTACTTC. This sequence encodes CASSLVASGGASSYEQYF.

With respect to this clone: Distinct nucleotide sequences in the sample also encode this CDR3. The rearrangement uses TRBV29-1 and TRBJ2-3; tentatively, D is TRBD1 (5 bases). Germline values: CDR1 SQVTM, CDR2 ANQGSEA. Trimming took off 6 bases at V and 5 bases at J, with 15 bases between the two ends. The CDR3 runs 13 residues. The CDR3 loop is CSVEMTVRDTQYF. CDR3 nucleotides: TGCAGCGTCGAGATGACAGTAAGAGATACGCAGTATTTT.

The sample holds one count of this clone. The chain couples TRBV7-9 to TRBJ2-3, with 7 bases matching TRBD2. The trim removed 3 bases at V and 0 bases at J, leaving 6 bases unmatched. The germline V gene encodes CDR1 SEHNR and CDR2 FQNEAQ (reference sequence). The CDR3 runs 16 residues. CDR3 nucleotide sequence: TGTGCCAGCAGCTTCTTCCGGGGGGACAGCACAGATACGCAGTATTTT. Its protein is CASSFFRGDSTDTQYF.

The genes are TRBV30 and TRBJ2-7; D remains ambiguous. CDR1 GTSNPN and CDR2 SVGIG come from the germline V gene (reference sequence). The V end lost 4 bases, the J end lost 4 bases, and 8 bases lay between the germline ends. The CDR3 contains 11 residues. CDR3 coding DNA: TGTGCCTGGACCCGTGGGTACGAGCAGTACTTC. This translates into CAWTRGYEQYF. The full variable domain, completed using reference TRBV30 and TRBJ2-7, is SQTIHQWPATLVQPVGSPLSLECTVEGTSNPNLYWYRQAAGRGLQLLFYSVGIGQISSEVPQNLSASRPQDRQFILSSKKLLLSDSGFYLCAWTRGYEQYFGPGTRLTVT.

In DNA, the CDR3 is TGTGCCAGCAGTGCAGCCCCAGACACTGAAGCTTTCTTT. It is translated as CASSAAPDTEAFF. This chain connects TRBV2 to TRBJ1-1; no clear D. Germline V gives CDR1 SNHLY, CDR2 FYNNEI. The CDR3 is 13 amino acids. The V gene lost 4 bases and the J gene lost 3 bases, with 9 bases spanning the gap.

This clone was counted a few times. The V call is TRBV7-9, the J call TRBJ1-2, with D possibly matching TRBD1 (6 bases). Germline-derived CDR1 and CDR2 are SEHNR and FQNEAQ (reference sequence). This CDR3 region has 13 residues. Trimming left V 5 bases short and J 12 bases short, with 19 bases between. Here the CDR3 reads CASSRPGEGGHTF. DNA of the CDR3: TGTGCCAGCAGCCGCCCAGGGGAAGGAGGGCACACCTTC.

CDR3: CAWSHGGDGANVLTF. Here the CDR3 DNA reads TGTGCCTGGAGTCACGGAGGGGATGGGGCCAACGTCCTGACTTTC. This chain connects TRBV30 to TRBJ2-6; D perhaps matches TRBD2 (6 bases). The CDR3 runs to 15 residues. Trimming removed 2 bases at V and 3 bases at J, with 11 bases between. The germline gives CDR1 GTSNPN, CDR2 SVGIG (reference sequence).

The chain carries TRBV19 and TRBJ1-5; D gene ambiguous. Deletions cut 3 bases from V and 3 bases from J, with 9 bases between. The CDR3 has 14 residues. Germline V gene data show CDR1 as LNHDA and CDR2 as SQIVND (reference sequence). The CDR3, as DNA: TGTGCCAGTAGTATTGTGAGGATCAATCAGCCCCAGCATTTT. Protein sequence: CASSIVRINQPQHF.

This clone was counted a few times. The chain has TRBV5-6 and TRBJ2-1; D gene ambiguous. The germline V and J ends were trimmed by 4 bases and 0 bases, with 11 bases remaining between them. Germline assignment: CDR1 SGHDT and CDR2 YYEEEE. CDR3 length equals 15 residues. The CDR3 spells CASSARPRSYNEQFF. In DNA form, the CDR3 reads TGTGCCAGCAGCGCGAGGCCCCGCTCCTACAATGAGCAGTTCTTC.

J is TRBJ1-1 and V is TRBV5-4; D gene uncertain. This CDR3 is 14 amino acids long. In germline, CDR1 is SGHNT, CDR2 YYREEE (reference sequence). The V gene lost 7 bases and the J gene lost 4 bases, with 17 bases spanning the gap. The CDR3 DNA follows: TGTGCCAGCGCTACCGTCGGGGTGAGCACTGAAGCTTTCTTT. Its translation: CASATVGVSTEAFF. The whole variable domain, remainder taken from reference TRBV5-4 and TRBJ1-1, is ETGVTQSPTHLIKTRGQQVTLRCSSQSGHNTVSWYQQALGQGPQFIFQYYREEENGRGNFPPRFSGLQFPNYSSELNVNALELDDSALYLCASATVGVSTEAFFGQGTRLTVV.

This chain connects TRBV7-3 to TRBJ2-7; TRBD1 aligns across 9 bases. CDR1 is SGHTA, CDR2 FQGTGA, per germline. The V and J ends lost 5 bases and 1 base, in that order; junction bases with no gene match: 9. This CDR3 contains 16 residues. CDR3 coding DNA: TGTGCCAGCAGCCAAAGGGCCGGGACAGGGTCCTACGAGCAGTACTTC. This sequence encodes CASSQRAGTGSYEQYF.

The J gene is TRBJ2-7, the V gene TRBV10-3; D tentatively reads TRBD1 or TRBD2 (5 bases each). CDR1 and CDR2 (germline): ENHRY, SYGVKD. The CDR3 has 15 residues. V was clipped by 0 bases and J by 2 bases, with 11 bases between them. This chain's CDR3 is CAISESRGPTYEQYF. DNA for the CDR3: TGTGCCATCAGTGAGTCTCGGGGACCCACCTACGAGCAGTACTTC.

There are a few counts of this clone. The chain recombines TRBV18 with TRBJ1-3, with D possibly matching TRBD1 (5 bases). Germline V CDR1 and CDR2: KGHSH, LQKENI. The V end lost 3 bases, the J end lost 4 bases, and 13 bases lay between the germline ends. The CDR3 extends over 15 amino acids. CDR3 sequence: CASSPEGAGGNTIYF. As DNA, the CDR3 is TGTGCCAGCTCACCCGAAGGGGCAGGCGGAAACACCATATATTTT.

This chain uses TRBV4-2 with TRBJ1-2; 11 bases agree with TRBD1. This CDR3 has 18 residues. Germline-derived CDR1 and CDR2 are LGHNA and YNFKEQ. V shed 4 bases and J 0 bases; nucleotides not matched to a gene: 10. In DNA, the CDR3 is TGTGCCAGCAGCCTGCGGGACAGGGGGACTGACTCTAACTATGGCTACACCTTC. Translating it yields CASSLRDRGTDSNYGYTF.

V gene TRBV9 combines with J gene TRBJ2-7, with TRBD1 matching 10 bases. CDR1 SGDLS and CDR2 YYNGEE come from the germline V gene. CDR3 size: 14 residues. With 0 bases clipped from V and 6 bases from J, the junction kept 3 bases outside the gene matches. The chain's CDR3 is CASSVEDRGSEQYF. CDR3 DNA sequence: TGTGCCAGCAGCGTAGAGGACAGGGGGAGCGAGCAGTACTTC.

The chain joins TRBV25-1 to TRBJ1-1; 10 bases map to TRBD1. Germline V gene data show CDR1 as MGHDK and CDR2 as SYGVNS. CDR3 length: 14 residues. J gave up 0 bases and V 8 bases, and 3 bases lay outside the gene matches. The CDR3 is CASQDRGMNTEAFF. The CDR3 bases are TGTGCCAGCCAGGACAGGGGGATGAACACTGAAGCTTTCTTT.

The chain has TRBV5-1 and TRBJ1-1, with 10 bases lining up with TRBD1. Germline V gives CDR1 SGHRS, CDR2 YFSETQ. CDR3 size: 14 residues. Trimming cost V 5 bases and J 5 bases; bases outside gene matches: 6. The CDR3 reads CASSDRGRGTEAFF. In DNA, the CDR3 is TGCGCCAGCAGTGACAGGGGGCGAGGGACTGAAGCTTTCTTT.

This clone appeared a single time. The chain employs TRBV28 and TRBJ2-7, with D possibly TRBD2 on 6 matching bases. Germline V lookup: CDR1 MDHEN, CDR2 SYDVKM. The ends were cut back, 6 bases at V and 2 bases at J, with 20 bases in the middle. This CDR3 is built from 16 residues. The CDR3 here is CASSLSSGAIPYEQYF. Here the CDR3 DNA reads TGTGCCAGCAGCCTATCCTCGGGAGCTATCCCCTACGAGCAGTACTTC.

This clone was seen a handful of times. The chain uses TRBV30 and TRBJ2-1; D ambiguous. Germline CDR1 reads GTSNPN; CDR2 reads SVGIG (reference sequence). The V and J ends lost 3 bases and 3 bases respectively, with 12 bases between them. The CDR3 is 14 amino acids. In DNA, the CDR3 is TGTGCCTGGAGATTCGACCCCAGCTACAATGAGCAGTTCTTC. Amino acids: CAWRFDPSYNEQFF.